Listed below are T cell receptor beta chains from one sample, sequenced in a study of T cell responses to AZD1222 COVID-19 vaccine. The protocol was immunoSEQ multiplex PCR, while the TCRdb copy is restricted to in-frame clones and leaves out a portion. Among approximately 150,000 clones listed, approximately 94% were seen once. This specimen consisted of peripheral blood, obtained 28 days after the second AZD1222 dose. These receptors were taken from an adult who received the AZD1222 COVID-19 vaccine. Both conserved end residues are part of each CDR3. The D gene is left open where the match is weak. Clone size is given for some rows only: seen once, a few or many times, or a class if the clone is expanded.

len,d_gene,abundance,j_gene,v_gene,CDR3nt,CDR3aa
12,.,.,TRBJ1-2,TRBV2,TGTGCCAGCAGTGCGGACGGGTATGGCTACACCTTC,CASSADGYGYTF
13,TRBD1,.,TRBJ1-2,TRBV12-3/TRBV12-4,TGTGCCAGCAGCTCGGGACAGCCCTATGGCTACACCTTC,CASSSGQPYGYTF
18,TRBD1,once,TRBJ1-3,TRBV19,TGTGCCAGTAGTTCCTATGGACAGGGGATGAGATTTGGAAACACCATATATTTT,CASSSYGQGMRFGNTIYF
14,TRBD1,once,TRBJ2-1,TRBV5-1,TGCGCCAGCAGCCCGGACAGGGCCGCCAATGAGCAGTTCTTC,CASSPDRAANEQFF
16,TRBD2,.,TRBJ2-2,TRBV5-1,TGCGCCAGCAGCTTACTAGCGGGAGCGAACACCGGGGAGCTGTTTTTT,CASSLLAGANTGELFF
11,.,.,TRBJ2-1,TRBV30,TGTGCCTGGAGCCCAACCCATGAGCAGTTCTTC,CAWSPTHEQFF
11,.,.,TRBJ2-1,TRBV7-2,TGTGCCAGCAGCTTATTAAATGAGCAGTTCTTC,CASSLLNEQFF
14,.,once,TRBJ1-1,TRBV3-1/TRBV3-2,TGTGCCAGCAGCCCCCAGACAGAAGGGGCTGAAGCTTTCTTT,CASSPQTEGAEAFF
13,.,.,TRBJ2-5,TRBV11-1,TGTGCCAGCAGCTTAGGGGGGCAAGAGACCCAGTACTTC,CASSLGGQETQYF
13,.,once,TRBJ2-5,TRBV5-1,TGCGCCAGCAGCTTGGGAGGGGGAGAGACCCAGTACTTC,CASSLGGGETQYF
15,TRBD2,once,TRBJ2-1,TRBV4-1,TGCGCCAGCAGCTCCGGGACTAGCGGGATGTATGAGCAGTTCTTC,CASSSGTSGMYEQFF
14,.,.,TRBJ2-1,TRBV2,TGTGCCAGCAGAGTGACAGGGGAGGGCAATGAGCAGTTCTTC,CASRVTGEGNEQFF
15,TRBD2,.,TRBJ2-1,TRBV9,TGTGCCAGCAGCCCCAAAGCGGGGCCCTACAATGAGCAGTTCTTC,CASSPKAGPYNEQFF
14,.,.,TRBJ1-2,TRBV19,TGTGCCAGTAGACAAGTCGGGAACACCTATGGCTACACCTTC,CASRQVGNTYGYTF